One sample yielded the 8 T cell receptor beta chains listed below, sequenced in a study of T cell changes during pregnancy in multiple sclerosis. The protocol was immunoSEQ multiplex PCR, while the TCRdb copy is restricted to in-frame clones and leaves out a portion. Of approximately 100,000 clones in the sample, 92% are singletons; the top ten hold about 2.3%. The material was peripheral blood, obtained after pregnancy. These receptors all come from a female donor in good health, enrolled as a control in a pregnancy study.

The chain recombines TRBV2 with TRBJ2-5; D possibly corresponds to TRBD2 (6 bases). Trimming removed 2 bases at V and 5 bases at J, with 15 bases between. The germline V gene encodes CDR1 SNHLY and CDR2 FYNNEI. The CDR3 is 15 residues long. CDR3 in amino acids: CASSESGVVSETQYF. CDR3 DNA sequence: TGTGCCAGCAGTGAATCGGGGGTAGTTTCGGAGACCCAGTACTTC.

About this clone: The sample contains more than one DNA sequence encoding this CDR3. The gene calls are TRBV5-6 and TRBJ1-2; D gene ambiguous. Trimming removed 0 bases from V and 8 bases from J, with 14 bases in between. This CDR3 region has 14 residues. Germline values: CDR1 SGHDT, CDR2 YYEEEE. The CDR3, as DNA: TGTGCCAGCAGCTTGGTTGGCTCCTTAAGAGGCTACACCTTC. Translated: CASSLVGSLRGYTF.

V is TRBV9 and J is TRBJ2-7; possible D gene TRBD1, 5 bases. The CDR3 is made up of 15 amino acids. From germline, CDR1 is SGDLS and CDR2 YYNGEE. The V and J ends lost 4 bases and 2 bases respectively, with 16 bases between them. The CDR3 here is CASSPHGQGAYEQYF. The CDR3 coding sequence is TGTGCCAGCAGCCCCCATGGCCAGGGCGCCTACGAGCAGTACTTC.

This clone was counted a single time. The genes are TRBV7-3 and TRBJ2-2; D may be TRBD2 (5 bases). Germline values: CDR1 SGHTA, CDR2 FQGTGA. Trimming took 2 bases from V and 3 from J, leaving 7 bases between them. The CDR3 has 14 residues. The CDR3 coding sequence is TGTGCCAGCAGCTTAGGACTTCACACCGGGGAGCTGTTTTTT. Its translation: CASSLGLHTGELFF.

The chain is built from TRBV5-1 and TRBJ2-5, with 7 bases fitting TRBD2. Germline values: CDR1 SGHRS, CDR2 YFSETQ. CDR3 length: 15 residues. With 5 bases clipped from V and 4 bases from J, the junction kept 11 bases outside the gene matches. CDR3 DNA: TGCGCCAGCAGACCCTGGGGAGCGGGGCCAGAGACCCAGTACTTC. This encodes CASRPWGAGPETQYF.

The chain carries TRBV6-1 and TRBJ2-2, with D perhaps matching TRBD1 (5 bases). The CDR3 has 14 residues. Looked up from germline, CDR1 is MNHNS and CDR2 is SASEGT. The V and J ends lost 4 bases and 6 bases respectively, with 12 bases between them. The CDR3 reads CASSGVGVSGELFF. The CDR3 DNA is TGTGCCAGCAGTGGGGTAGGGGTCTCCGGGGAGCTGTTTTTT.

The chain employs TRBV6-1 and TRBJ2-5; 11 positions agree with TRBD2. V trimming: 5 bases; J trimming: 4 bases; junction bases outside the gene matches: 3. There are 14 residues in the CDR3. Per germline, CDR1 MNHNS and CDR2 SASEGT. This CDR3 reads CASSLGLAGETQYF. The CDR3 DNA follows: TGTGCCAGCAGTCTTGGACTAGCGGGAGAGACCCAGTACTTC.

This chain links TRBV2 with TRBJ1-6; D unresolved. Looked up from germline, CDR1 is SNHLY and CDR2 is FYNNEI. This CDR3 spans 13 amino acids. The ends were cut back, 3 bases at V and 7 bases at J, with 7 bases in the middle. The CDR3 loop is CASSDGINSPLHF. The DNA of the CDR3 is TGTGCCAGCAGTGATGGCATAAATTCACCCCTCCACTTT.